The clone carrying this T cell receptor beta chain occurred a few times. Its antigen is undetermined. The CDR3 runs to 13 residues. Germline lookup yields CDR1 SQVTM and CDR2 ANQGSEA. Trimming left V 4 bases short and J 0 bases short, with 10 bases between. The data derive from a study of blood T cells in healthy people across ages. General study points: Correlation between TCR beta diversity and naive T cell percentage was strong. Calculation of diversity from one million T cells yielded estimates considered to be underestimates.

The authors ran a second PCR of about 6 to 11 cycles using a sample-barcoded 5' primer and a J-beta primer mix. Every cDNA molecule carried a tag from a template-switch adaptor bearing 12 random nucleotides. Researchers report that each sample yielded at least 3 million CDR3-containing paired-end reads. TCRdb reprocessed the 5' RACE reads with MiXCR, giving one entry per CDR3 protein. The sample carries hundreds of thousands of distinct CDR3 sequences, 20% to 25% recorded once. Sequenced material: blood. The clonotype originates from an older man in good health. This chain uses TRBV29-1 with TRBJ2-7; D is unclear. This CDR3 reads CSVGRENSYEQYF. The CDR3 nucleotides read TGCAGCGTTGGTAGGGAAAACTCCTACGAGCAGTACTTC.